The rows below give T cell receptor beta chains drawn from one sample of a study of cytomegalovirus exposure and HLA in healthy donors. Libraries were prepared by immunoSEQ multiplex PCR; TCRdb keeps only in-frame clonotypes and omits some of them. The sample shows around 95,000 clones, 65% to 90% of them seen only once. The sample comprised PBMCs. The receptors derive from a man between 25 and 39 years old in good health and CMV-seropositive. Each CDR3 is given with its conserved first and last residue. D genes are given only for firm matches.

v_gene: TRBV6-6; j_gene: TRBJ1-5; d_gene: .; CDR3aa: CASSYSPGTRNQPQHF
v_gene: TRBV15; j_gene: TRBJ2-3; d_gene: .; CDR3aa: CATSSAAGSDTQYF
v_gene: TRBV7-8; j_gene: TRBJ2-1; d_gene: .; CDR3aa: CASSLPRGGQMNSEQFF
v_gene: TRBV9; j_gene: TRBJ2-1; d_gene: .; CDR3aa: CASSVEHNEQFF
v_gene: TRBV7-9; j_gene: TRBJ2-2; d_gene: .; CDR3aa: CASSRSPGDNTGELFF
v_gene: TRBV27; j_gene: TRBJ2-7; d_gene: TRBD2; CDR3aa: CASSFTSGRAIYEQYF
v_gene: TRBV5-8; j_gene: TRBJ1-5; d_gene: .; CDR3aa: CASALPLQGSNQPQHF
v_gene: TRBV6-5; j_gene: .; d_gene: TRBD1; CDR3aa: CASRRTGGSYEQYF
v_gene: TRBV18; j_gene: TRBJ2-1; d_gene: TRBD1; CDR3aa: CASSPATGAGNEQFF
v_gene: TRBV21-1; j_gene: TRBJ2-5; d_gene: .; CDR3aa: CASSKEKAGRQETQYF
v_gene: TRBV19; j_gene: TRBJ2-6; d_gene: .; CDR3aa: CASSPPGGGWANVLTF
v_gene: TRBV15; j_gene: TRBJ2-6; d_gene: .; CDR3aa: CATSRDQGSGANVLTF
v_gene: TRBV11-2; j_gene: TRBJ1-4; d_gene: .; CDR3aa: CASGPWEGGNEKLFF
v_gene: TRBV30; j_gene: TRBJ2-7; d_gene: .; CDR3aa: CAWTTVTYEQYF
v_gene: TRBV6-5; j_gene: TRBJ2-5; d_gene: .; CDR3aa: CASSLAGLGETQYF
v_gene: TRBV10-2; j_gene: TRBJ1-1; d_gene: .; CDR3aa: CASKVGPEAFF
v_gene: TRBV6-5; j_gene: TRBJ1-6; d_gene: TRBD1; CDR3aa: CASSYPGQEYSPLHF
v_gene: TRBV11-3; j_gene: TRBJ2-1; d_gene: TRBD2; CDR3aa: CASSFGGGDTSAEQFF
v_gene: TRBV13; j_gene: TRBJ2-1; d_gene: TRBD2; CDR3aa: CASSSRLAGKKNEQFF
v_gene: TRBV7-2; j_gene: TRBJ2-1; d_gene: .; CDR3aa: CASSLSSYNEQFF
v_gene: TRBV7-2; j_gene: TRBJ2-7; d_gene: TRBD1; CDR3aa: CASSRDRLSYEQYF
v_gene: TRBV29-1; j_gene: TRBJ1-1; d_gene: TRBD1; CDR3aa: CSVRTGSTEAFF
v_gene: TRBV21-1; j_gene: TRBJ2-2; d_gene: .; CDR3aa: CASSKIGAGELFF
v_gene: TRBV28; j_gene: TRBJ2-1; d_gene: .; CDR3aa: CASRDIRDSYNEQFF
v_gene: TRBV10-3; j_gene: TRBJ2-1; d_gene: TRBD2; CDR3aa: CAIRGLASDNEQFF
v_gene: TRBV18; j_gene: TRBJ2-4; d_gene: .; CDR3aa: CASSPLNRVLAKNIQYF
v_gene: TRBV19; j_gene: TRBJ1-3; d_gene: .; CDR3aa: CASSEQGALSGNTIYF
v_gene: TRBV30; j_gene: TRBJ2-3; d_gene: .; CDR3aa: CACAPGVVGTDTQYF
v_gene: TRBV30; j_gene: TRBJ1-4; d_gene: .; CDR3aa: CASLPGLTNEKLFF